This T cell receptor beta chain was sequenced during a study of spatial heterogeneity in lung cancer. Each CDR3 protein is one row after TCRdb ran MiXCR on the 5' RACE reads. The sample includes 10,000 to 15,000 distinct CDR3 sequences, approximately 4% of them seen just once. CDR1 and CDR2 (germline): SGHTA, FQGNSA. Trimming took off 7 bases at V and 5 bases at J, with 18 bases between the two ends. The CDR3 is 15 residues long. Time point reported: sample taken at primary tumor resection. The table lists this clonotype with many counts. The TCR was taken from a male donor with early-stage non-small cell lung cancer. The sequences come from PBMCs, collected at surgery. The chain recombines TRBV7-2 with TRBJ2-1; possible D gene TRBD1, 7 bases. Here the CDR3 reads CASTKTGRGNNEQFF. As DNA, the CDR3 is TGTGCCAGCACCAAGACAGGGCGGGGAAACAATGAGCAGTTCTTC.